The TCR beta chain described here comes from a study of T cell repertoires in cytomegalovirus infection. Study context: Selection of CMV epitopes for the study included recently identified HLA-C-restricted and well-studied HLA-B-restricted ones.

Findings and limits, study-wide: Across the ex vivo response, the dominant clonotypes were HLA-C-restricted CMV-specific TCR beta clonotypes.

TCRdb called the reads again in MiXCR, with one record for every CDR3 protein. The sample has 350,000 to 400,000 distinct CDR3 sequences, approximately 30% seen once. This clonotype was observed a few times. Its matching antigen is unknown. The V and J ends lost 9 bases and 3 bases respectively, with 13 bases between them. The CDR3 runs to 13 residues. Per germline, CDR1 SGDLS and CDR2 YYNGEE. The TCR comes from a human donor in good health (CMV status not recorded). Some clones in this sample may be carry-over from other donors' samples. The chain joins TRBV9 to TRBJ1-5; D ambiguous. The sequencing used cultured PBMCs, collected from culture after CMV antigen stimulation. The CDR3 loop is CATTSGNNQPQHF. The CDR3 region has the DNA TGTGCCACCACCTCAGGTAACAATCAGCCCCAGCATTTT. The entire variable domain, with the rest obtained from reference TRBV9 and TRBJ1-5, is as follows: DSGVTQTPKHLITATGQRVTLRCSPRSGDLSVYWYQQSLDQGLQFLIQYYNGEERAKGNILERFSAQQFPDLHSELNLSSLELGDSALYFCATTSGNNQPQHFGDGTRLSIL.